The 28 T cell receptor beta chains in this list originate from one sample, sequenced in a study of shared clonotypes between healthy human individuals. TCRdb keeps only in-frame clones here, not all; method: immunoSEQ multiplex PCR. The repertoire consists of roughly 2,500,000 clones, with 80% to 95% occurring once and the leading ten covering approximately 0.37%. The sample consisted of naive CD4+ T cells from PBMCs. The subset denotes: CD45RA+ positively selected. These receptors all stem from a man between 18 and 29 years old in good health. Some clones in this sample may be carry-over from other donors' samples.

The genes are TRBV9 and TRBJ1-3; D is unclear. The CDR3 totals 12 residues. Trimming removed 3 bases at V and 8 bases at J, with 9 bases between. The V gene's germline CDR1 is SGDLS and CDR2 YYNGEE. This CDR3 is CASSAPGYTIYF. CDR3 coding DNA: TGTGCCAGCAGCGCACCGGGATACACCATATATTTT.

The rearrangement links TRBV5-1 to TRBJ2-7; possibly TRBD1 for D (6 bases). Trimming cost V 0 bases and J 1 base, with 14 bases left between them. CDR3 length: 16 residues. CDR1 is SGHRS and CDR2 is YFSETQ in the germline V gene. The CDR3 here is CASSLARAGVSYEQYF. CDR3 in DNA: TGCGCCAGCAGCTTGGCCCGGGCAGGGGTTTCCTACGAGCAGTACTTC.

The chain is built from TRBV7-8 and TRBJ2-7; 8 nucleotides agree with TRBD2. Germline V gene data show CDR1 as SGHVS and CDR2 as FQNEAQ. With 5 bases clipped from V and 2 bases from J, the junction kept 2 bases outside the gene matches. CDR3 length equals 13 residues. DNA for the CDR3: TGTGCCAGCAGCCTTAGCGGGGCCTACGAGCAGTACTTC. Translating it yields CASSLSGAYEQYF.

The gene calls are TRBV28 and TRBJ1-4; D is ambiguous. V was trimmed by 4 bases and J by 0 bases, leaving 9 bases between them. Germline V CDR1 and CDR2: MDHEN, SYDVKM. The CDR3 has 15 residues. CDR3: CASSSPLTTNEKLFF. CDR3 sequence (DNA): TGTGCCAGCAGTTCCCCGCTCACAACTAATGAAAAACTGTTTTTT.

This clone occurred once. The genes are TRBV5-5 and TRBJ2-1; D may be TRBD1 or TRBD2 (6 bases each). The CDR3 totals 20 residues. Germline V CDR1 and CDR2: SGHKS, YYEKEE (reference sequence). Trimming took off 4 bases at V and 2 bases at J, with 28 bases between the two ends. As DNA, the CDR3 is TGTGCCAGCAGCCCAAGCATGGGGGGACATTGGGACGACCCCTACAATGAGCAGTTCTTC. Translating gives CASSPSMGGHWDDPYNEQFF.

Concerning this clone itself: Other DNA variants within this sample encode the same CDR3. The chain employs TRBV2 and TRBJ1-3, with no clear D. The V gene lost 6 bases and the J gene lost 0 bases, with 3 bases spanning the gap. CDR3 size: 12 residues. From germline, CDR1 is SNHLY and CDR2 FYNNEI. The CDR3 spells CASRYSGNTIYF. CDR3 bases: TGTGCCAGCAGATACTCTGGAAACACCATATATTTT.

The chain combines TRBV7-2 with TRBJ1-1; D uncertain. The CDR3 contains 14 residues. V shed 0 bases and J shed 3 bases, with 8 bases lying between them. From germline, CDR1 is SGHTA and CDR2 FQGNSA. The CDR3 bases are TGTGCCAGCAGCTTAGCGCTCGGAGACACTGAAGCTTTCTTT. Translating it yields CASSLALGDTEAFF.

This clone was recorded only once. The chain is built from TRBV28 and TRBJ1-2; no clear D gene. Trimming removed 4 bases from V and 3 bases from J, with 12 bases in between. Looked up from germline, CDR1 is MDHEN and CDR2 is SYDVKM. This CDR3 is built from 14 residues. The CDR3, as DNA: TGTGCCAGCAGTTGGACCCTTGTCGACTATGGCTACACCTTC. It codes for CASSWTLVDYGYTF.

The chain links TRBV28 to TRBJ2-1; TRBD2 matches 7 bases. Losses at the gene ends were 5 bases for V and 7 bases for J; bases not matched to a gene: 11. CDR1 MDHEN and CDR2 SYDVKM come from the germline V gene. The CDR3 consists of 15 residues. CDR3 bases: TGTGCCAGCAGTGCGACTAGCCCCGTGGGTAATGAGCAGTTCTTC. This encodes CASSATSPVGNEQFF.

The sample holds a few counts of this clone. The J gene is TRBJ1-2, the V gene TRBV19; no clear D. The V end lost 7 bases, the J end lost 0 bases, and 9 bases lay between the germline ends. Germline V gene sequence: CDR1 LNHDA, CDR2 SQIVND (reference sequence). The CDR3 consists of 13 residues. The CDR3 DNA is TGTGCCAGTAAGCCAGTCGCTAACTATGGCTACACCTTC. This translates into CASKPVANYGYTF.

The CDR3 DNA follows: TGTGCCAGCAGCTTATTTTCGGGGTTAGTCGACACTGAAGCTTTCTTT. This encodes CASSLFSGLVDTEAFF. This sequence joins TRBV7-2 and TRBJ1-1; unclear D gene. Germline CDR1 is SGHTA and CDR2 is FQGNSA. V shed 2 bases and J shed 3 bases, with 16 bases lying between them. The CDR3 is 16 residues long. Variable domain in full (rest from reference TRBV7-2 and TRBJ1-1): GAGVSQSPSNKVTEKGKDVELRCDPISGHTALYWYRQSLGQGLEFLIYFQGNSAPDKSGLPSDRFSAERTGGSVSTLTIQRTQQEDSAVYLCASSLFSGLVDTEAFFGQGTRLTVV.

This chain joins TRBV5-4 and TRBJ2-6, with a tentative D call TRBD1 (6 bases). V was cut by 0 bases and J by 0 bases, with 13 bases left in between. There are 18 residues in the CDR3. Germline V lookup: CDR1 SGHNT, CDR2 YYREEE (reference sequence). The CDR3 sequence is CASSLDPLRGSGANVLTF. CDR3 DNA: TGTGCCAGCAGCTTGGATCCGCTCAGGGGCTCTGGGGCCAACGTCCTGACTTTC.

The chain links TRBV2 to TRBJ2-1; 7 positions match TRBD2. The germline gives CDR1 SNHLY, CDR2 FYNNEI. The CDR3 is made up of 15 amino acids. The trim removed 7 bases at V and 7 bases at J, leaving 13 bases unmatched. CDR3 bases: TGTGCCAGCACTGGGACTAACAGAGGGGCTAATGAGCAGTTCTTC. It yields the protein CASTGTNRGANEQFF. Full variable domain (outside the CDR3, taken from reference TRBV2 and TRBJ2-1): EPEVTQTPSHQVTQMGQEVILRCVPISNHLYFYWYRQILGQKVEFLVSFYNNEISEKSEIFDDQFSVERPDGSNFTLKIRSTKLEDSAMYFCASTGTNRGANEQFFGPGTRLTVL.

The chain employs TRBV7-9 and TRBJ1-1, with a weak D call TRBD1 (5 bases). Germline lookup yields CDR1 SEHNR and CDR2 FQNEAQ (reference sequence). CDR3 size: 13 residues. V gave up 1 base and J gave up 6 bases, with 9 bases separating them. CDR3 protein: CASSLVVGPEAFF. CDR3 coding DNA: TGTGCCAGCAGCTTAGTAGTGGGGCCTGAAGCTTTCTTT.

The chain uses TRBV18 and TRBJ2-1; 9 bases map to TRBD1. The CDR3 totals 17 residues. Germline V gives CDR1 KGHSH, CDR2 LQKENI. Trimming removed 6 bases from V and 4 bases from J; junction bases left unmatched: 13. CDR3 in amino acids: CASSLLPGTGTYNEQFF. In DNA form, the CDR3 reads TGTGCCAGCTCCCTACTGCCCGGGACAGGGACGTACAATGAGCAGTTCTTC.

The CDR3 sequence is CASQTAYYNSPLHF. The CDR3 bases are TGTGCCAGCCAGACAGCCTATTATAATTCACCCCTCCACTTT. The J gene is TRBJ1-6, the V gene TRBV28; D may be TRBD1 (5 bases). The CDR3 is 14 residues long. Germline V gene lookup returns CDR1 MDHEN and CDR2 SYDVKM. Trimming took off 8 bases at V and 4 bases at J, with 12 bases between the two ends.

The V call is TRBV19, the J call TRBJ1-4; D is unclear. V was clipped by 7 bases and J by 1 base, with 16 bases between them. The CDR3 runs to 16 residues. Germline V CDR1 and CDR2: LNHDA, SQIVND (reference sequence). This chain's CDR3 is CASNPVGRGTNEKLFF. CDR3 sequence (DNA): TGTGCCAGTAACCCCGTAGGGCGAGGAACTAATGAAAAACTGTTTTTT.

Regarding this clone: Different DNA sequences within this sample yield the same CDR3. This sequence joins TRBV7-2 and TRBJ2-5; D not certain. CDR1 is SGHTA and CDR2 is FQGNSA in the germline V gene. Trimming took 3 bases from V and 4 from J, leaving 3 bases between them. The CDR3 is 11 residues long. The CDR3 sequence: CASSFGETQYF. The CDR3 DNA sequence: TGTGCCAGCAGCTTCGGAGAGACCCAGTACTTC.

The rearrangement joins TRBV4-2 to TRBJ2-1, with TRBD2 identical over 10 bases. Germline loops: CDR1 LGHNA, CDR2 YNFKEQ. With V trimmed by 4 bases and J by 8 bases, 8 bases remained unmatched. CDR3 size: 15 residues. The CDR3 region has the DNA TGTGCCAGCAGCCCCACTAGCGGGGTTTGGGATGAGCAGTTCTTC. Translating it yields CASSPTSGVWDEQFF.

This sequence joins TRBV7-2 and TRBJ2-3; D might be TRBD2 (6 bases). Trimming removed 4 bases from V and 4 bases from J, with 12 bases in between. Germline V gives CDR1 SGHTA, CDR2 FQGNSA. CDR3 size: 14 residues. The CDR3 region is CASSSRDWADTQYF. CDR3 DNA sequence: TGTGCCAGCAGCTCGCGGGACTGGGCAGATACGCAGTATTTT.

The chain is built from TRBV28 and TRBJ1-2; no reliable D call. The length of the CDR3 is 14 residues. CDR1 and CDR2 from the germline V gene are MDHEN and SYDVKM. Trimming shortened V by 10 bases and J by 2 bases, and 17 bases separated the two germline ends. CDR3 bases: TGTGCCACCGCTCTTATAGGAGTCAACTATGGCTACACCTTC. Protein: CATALIGVNYGYTF.

V usage is TRBV9 and J usage is TRBJ2-2; 10 bases fit TRBD2. The germline V gene has CDR1 SGDLS and CDR2 YYNGEE. This CDR3 is 16 amino acids long. V gave up 4 bases and J gave up 5 bases; unmatched junction bases: 8. The CDR3 sequence is CASSTIAGGPTGELFF. In DNA form, the CDR3 reads TGTGCCAGCAGCACCATAGCGGGAGGACCAACCGGGGAGCTGTTTTTT.

J is TRBJ2-7 and V is TRBV28; D may match TRBD1 or TRBD2 (5 bases each). Trimming stripped 4 bases from V and 2 bases from J, with 15 bases between. This CDR3 spans 15 amino acids. The germline gives CDR1 MDHEN, CDR2 SYDVKM. The CDR3 is CASSSGTLEAYEQYF. The CDR3, as DNA: TGTGCCAGCAGTTCCGGGACGCTGGAGGCCTACGAGCAGTACTTC.

The rearrangement uses TRBV4-1 and TRBJ2-1; 10 nucleotides agree with TRBD1. The J segment lost 7 bases and the V segment lost 1 base, leaving 10 bases of the junction unmatched. The CDR3 loop spans 17 amino acids. Germline assignment: CDR1 MGHRA and CDR2 YSYEKL. The CDR3 nucleotides are TGCGCCAGCAGCCAAGTTTCTGGGACGGACAGGGGGAATGAGCAGTTCTTC. Translating gives CASSQVSGTDRGNEQFF.

Details on this clone: This sample includes further DNA sequences coding for the same CDR3. In DNA form, the CDR3 reads TGTGCCAGCAGCTTGGGAGGGTCCGGCTCCTACGAGCAGTACTTC. It codes for CASSLGGSGSYEQYF. The chain is built from TRBV5-4 and TRBJ2-7; TRBD2 might be the D (5 bases). There are 15 residues in the CDR3. The V and J ends lost 0 bases and 0 bases respectively, with 10 bases between them. Germline-derived CDR1 and CDR2 are SGHNT and YYREEE (reference sequence). The whole variable domain, filled in from reference TRBV5-4 and TRBJ2-7, reads ETGVTQSPTHLIKTRGQQVTLRCSSQSGHNTVSWYQQALGQGPQFIFQYYREEENGRGNFPPRFSGLQFPNYSSELNVNALELDDSALYLCASSLGGSGSYEQYFGPGTRLTVT.

V is TRBV7-9 and J is TRBJ1-1; D possibly corresponds to TRBD1 (6 bases). CDR3 length equals 14 residues. Looked up from germline, CDR1 is SEHNR and CDR2 is FQNEAQ (reference sequence). V gave up 3 bases and J gave up 5 bases, with 13 bases separating them. CDR3 amino acids: CASSFGGRETEAFF. CDR3 coding DNA: TGTGCCAGCAGCTTTGGGGGGCGGGAGACTGAAGCTTTCTTT.

This clone was seen only once. CDR3 in DNA: TGTGCCAGCAGCTTTGGAACTGGGTTGGAGACCCAGTACTTC. As protein: CASSFGTGLETQYF. The chain uses TRBV11-2 and TRBJ2-5; D is ambiguous. Trimming took 3 bases from V and 5 from J, leaving 13 bases between them. The CDR3 contains 14 residues. CDR1 SGHAT and CDR2 FQNNGV come from the germline V gene.

The chain is built from TRBV18 and TRBJ1-1; D ambiguous. The CDR3 consists of 15 residues. Trimming removed 3 bases at V and 0 bases at J, with 11 bases between. The germline CDR1 and CDR2 sequences are KGHSH and LQKENI. CDR3 protein: CASSPTLLMNTEAFF. CDR3 nucleotide sequence: TGTGCCAGCTCACCCACCCTCTTAATGAACACTGAAGCTTTCTTT. The variable domain in full, completed from reference TRBV18 and TRBJ1-1, reads NAGVMQNPRHLVRRRGQEARLRCSPMKGHSHVYWYRQLPEEGLKFMVYLQKENIIDESGMPKERFSAEFPKEGPSILRIQQVVRGDSAAYFCASSPTLLMNTEAFFGQGTRLTVV.